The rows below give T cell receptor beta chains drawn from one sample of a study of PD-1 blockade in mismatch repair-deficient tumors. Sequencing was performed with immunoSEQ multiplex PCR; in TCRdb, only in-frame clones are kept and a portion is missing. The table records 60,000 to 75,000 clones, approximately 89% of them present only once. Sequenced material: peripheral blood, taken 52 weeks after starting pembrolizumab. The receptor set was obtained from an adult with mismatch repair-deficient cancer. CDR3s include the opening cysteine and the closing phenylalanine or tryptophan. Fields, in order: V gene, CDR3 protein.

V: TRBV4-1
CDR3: CASSHPPISPSYEQYF

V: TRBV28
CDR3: CASSTPPRQAYEQYF

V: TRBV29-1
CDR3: CSRRFLDRGNQPQHF

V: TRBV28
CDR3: CASNLLDRSSYGYTF

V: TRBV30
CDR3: CAWSEGLITDTQYF

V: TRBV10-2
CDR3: CATAPPGETEAFF

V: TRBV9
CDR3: CASSLVDYYGYTF

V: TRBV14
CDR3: CASSQVSGIYEQYF

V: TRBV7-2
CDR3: CASSLFYSALEQYF

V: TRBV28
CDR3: CASSFNRGYQPQHF

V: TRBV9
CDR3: CASSSSGSAYNEQFF

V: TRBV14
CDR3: CASSQERTLYNEQFF

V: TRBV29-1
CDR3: CSFASLSFNTDTQYF

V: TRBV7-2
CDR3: CASSLRRRETTEEQYF

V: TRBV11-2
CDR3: CASSLAGLGFYEQYF

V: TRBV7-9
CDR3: CASSLGRERGGPDTQYF

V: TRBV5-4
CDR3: CASSSPQDRAENYYGYTF

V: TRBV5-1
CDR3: CASSLGIGYEQYF

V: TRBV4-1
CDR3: CASSPLRMDRGGETQYF

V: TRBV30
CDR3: CAWINRVAHSTDTQYF

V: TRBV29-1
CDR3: CSAPDRTGGGETQYF

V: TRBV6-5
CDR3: CASRQGVDGANVLTF

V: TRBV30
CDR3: CACDSQRAGYTF

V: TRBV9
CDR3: CASSPLAGVGNEQFF

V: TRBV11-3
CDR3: CASSLDLQGGYEQYF

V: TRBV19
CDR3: CASHNRAGANVLTF

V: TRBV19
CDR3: CASSQPYGYTF

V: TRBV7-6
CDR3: CASSLRSGSYREQYF

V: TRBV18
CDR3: CASSPQGTAYEQYF

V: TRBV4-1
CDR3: CASSQARGEDEQYF

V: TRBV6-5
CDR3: CASSRGQGSYEQYF

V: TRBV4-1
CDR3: CASSQESGTLAKNIQYF

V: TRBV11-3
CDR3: CASSLFFSGEGQNIQYF

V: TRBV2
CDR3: CASRDTGFGETQYF

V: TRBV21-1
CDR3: CASSKGTAHENGYTF

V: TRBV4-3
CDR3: CASSEQGVDTQYF

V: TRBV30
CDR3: CAWIWHPNQPQHF

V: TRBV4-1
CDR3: CASSHRQRGGDEQFF

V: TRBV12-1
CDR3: CASSPGGGLRTSTDTQYF

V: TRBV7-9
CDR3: CASSFTSGRLHRPPEQYF

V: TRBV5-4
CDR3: CASSNPGTSANEQFF

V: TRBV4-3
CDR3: CASSQDLASGNTYNEQFF

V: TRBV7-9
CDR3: CASSLENTEAFF

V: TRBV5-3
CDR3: CARSLFFSVTGGELSTDTQYF

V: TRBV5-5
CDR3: CASSFGTGSTDTQYF

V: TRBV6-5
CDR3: CASSYFYRAKETQYF

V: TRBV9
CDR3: CASNPSPSGANVLTF